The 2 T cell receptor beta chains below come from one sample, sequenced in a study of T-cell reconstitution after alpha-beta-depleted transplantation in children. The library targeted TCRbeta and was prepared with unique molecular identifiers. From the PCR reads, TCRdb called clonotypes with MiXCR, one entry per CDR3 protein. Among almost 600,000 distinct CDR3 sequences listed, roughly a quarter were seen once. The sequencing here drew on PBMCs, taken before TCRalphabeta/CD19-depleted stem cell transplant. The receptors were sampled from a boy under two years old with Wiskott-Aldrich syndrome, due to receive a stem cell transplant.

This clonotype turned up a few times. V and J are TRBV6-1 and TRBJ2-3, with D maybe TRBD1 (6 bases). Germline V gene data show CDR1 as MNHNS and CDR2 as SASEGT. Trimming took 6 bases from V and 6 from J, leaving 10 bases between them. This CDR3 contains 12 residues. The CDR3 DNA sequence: TGTGCCAGCAGAGGAAGGGGGGATACGCAGTATTTT. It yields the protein CASRGRGDTQYF.

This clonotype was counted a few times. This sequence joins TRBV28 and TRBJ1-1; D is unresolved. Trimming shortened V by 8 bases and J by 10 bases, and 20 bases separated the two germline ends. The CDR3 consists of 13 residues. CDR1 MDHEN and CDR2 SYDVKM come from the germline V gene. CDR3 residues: CASSRPNVVVAFF. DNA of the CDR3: TGTGCCAGCTCTCGACCTAACGTCGTAGTAGCTTTCTTT.